This T cell receptor beta chain was captured in a study of kidney transplant recipient with SARS-CoV-2 infection. One entry per CDR3 protein results from TCRdb running MiXCR on the reads. The table includes approximately 250,000 distinct CDR3 sequences, roughly 26% detected once. There are 12 residues in the CDR3. V dropped 6 bases and J dropped 3 bases, with 7 bases sitting between them. Germline V gene sequence: CDR1 SNHLY, CDR2 FYNNEI. The sequenced sample was a blood sample, obtained at baseline and on day 111 from a kidney transplant recipient. This receptor was identified in a male patient aged 30 to 39 who had COVID-19 and was a kidney transplant recipient. The graft donor may account for some of the T cells. The rearrangement joins TRBV2 to TRBJ2-3; tentatively, D is TRBD1 (6 bases). DNA of the CDR3: TGTGCCAGCAGCGGACAGACAGATACGCAGTATTTT. Translated, it gives CASSGQTDTQYF.